The T cell receptor beta chain described here comes from a study of T cell responses to AZD1222 COVID-19 vaccine. Study observations and caveats: Close to half of all spike-specific TCRs reportedly target regions of the variants that are unmutated. White British people made up most donors, females outnumbered males, and clonal diversity was possibly underestimated.

The data were produced by immunoSEQ multiplex PCR, yet TCRdb's version contains in-frame clones alone and is incomplete. Of 120,000 to 150,000 clones listed, 85% to 90% are singletons. The V end was cut by 5 bases, the J end by 0 bases, with 17 bases between. The CDR3 sequence is 16 residues long. As for this clone: As yet, its antigen is unknown.

V is TRBV5-3 and J is TRBJ1-2; a possible D gene is TRBD1 (5 bases). TRBV5-3 is an ORF, with its function uncertain. The sequenced sample was peripheral blood, obtained 28 days after the second AZD1222 dose. The sequence came from an adult who received the AZD1222 COVID-19 vaccine. CDR3 in DNA: TGTGCCAGAAGTCCTGGGACGAAAGGACCTAACTATGGCTACACCTTC. Encoded protein: CARSPGTKGPNYGYTF.